These 13 T cell receptor beta chains were all obtained from the same sample, sequenced in a study of blood T cell repertoires in COVID-19 (TCRdb year 2020). The receptor library was made with the immunoSEQ multiplex PCR assay. TCRdb retrieved this table from immuneACCESS and kept in-frame rearrangements only. Not all clones are present; in checked studies, unresolved V genes account for under half, and no reason is known for the remainder. The sample profile shows a few hundred thousand clones; 90% to 95% of them were found once. 0.8% to 0.9% of the sample lies in the top ten. The sample was PBMCs or T cells enriched from blood (not recorded which). These receptors came from a woman in her 40s who had been exposed to COVID-19.

The chain links TRBV2 to TRBJ1-4, with 7 bases aligning to TRBD1. This CDR3 region has 14 residues. Per the germline V gene, CDR1 is SNHLY and CDR2 is FYNNEI. The trim removed 10 bases at V and 4 bases at J, leaving 9 bases unmatched. CDR3 protein: CATAKGQSNEKLFF. The CDR3 nucleotides read TGTGCCACCGCTAAGGGACAGAGTAATGAAAAACTGTTTTTT.

V gene TRBV5-1 combines with J gene TRBJ2-1, with 10 bases that match TRBD2. This CDR3 is built from 17 residues. Trimming removed 3 bases from V and 2 bases from J; junction bases left unmatched: 8. The V gene's germline CDR1 is SGHRS and CDR2 YFSETQ. The CDR3 coding sequence is TGCGCCAGCAGCTCCCGAGCGGGGGGGGACCCCTACAATGAGCAGTTCTTC. It translates to CASSSRAGGDPYNEQFF.

The rearrangement joins TRBV5-1 to TRBJ2-7; D perhaps matches TRBD1 (6 bases). The CDR3 length is 13 residues. V lost 4 bases to trimming and J lost 2 bases, with 10 bases between them. Germline assignment: CDR1 SGHRS and CDR2 YFSETQ. CDR3 in DNA: TGCGCCAGCAGCACGGACAGTACCTACGAGCAGTACTTC. It codes for CASSTDSTYEQYF.

The chain employs TRBV3-1 (or the pseudogene TRBV3-2) and TRBJ1-2; 7 nucleotides align to TRBD1. This CDR3 comprises 14 residues. Germline V gene data show CDR1 as LGHDT and CDR2 as YNNKEL (reference sequence). The junction had 3 bases not matched to a gene; V was cut back by 4 bases and J by 1 base. CDR3 sequence (DNA): TGTGCCAGCAGCCCCTCAGGGGGTAACTATGGCTACACCTTC. Amino acid sequence: CASSPSGGNYGYTF.

This clone was recorded once. The gene calls are TRBV7-8 and TRBJ2-7; D unresolved. Germline CDR1 SGHVS, CDR2 FQNEAQ. V was clipped by 5 bases and J by 2 bases, with 13 bases between them. The CDR3 has 14 residues. The CDR3 nucleotides read TGTGCCAGCAGCCTGGGCCTCTCTCCCTACGAGCAGTACTTC. This codes for CASSLGLSPYEQYF. Together with reference TRBV7-8 and TRBJ2-7, the CDR3 gives the full variable domain: GAGVSQSPRYKVAKRGQDVALRCDPISGHVSLFWYQQALGQGPEFLTYFQNEAQLDKSGLPSDRFFAERPEGSVSTLKIQRTQQEDSAVYLCASSLGLSPYEQYFGPGTRLTVT.

This clone showed up just a few times. The CDR3 loop reads CASSQVASGTTMDTQYF. The DNA for the CDR3 is TGCGCCAGCAGCCAAGTGGCTAGCGGGACAACTATGGATACGCAGTATTTT. V is TRBV4-3 and J is TRBJ2-3; 9 bases line up with TRBD2. The germline gives CDR1 LGHNA, CDR2 YSLEER. The junction had 11 bases not matched to a gene; V was cut back by 1 base and J by 6 bases. The CDR3 runs to 17 residues.

The chain uses TRBV7-9 and TRBJ1-5, with D maybe TRBD1 (5 bases). The CDR3 extends over 17 amino acids. V dropped 3 bases and J dropped 1 base, with 16 bases sitting between them. Germline values: CDR1 SEHNR, CDR2 FQNEAQ (reference sequence). Written as DNA, the CDR3 is TGTGCCAGCAGCTTTTTTAGCGGGGGTGGGAGCAATCAGCCCCAGCATTTT. It yields the protein CASSFFSGGGSNQPQHF.

This chain links TRBV24-1 with TRBJ1-5, with D uncertain. CDR1 is KGHDR, CDR2 SFDVKD, per germline. V lost 0 bases to trimming and J lost 4 bases, with 24 bases between them. This CDR3 contains 20 residues. The CDR3 DNA reads TGTGCCACCAGTGATTTGGAGGCGGGCCCGCTCGGTTGTTTTAATCAGCCCCAGCATTTT. It is translated as CATSDLEAGPLGCFNQPQHF.

This clone is a singleton in its sample. The chain joins TRBV12-3 or TRBV12-4 to TRBJ1-5, with D hard to call. This CDR3 has 11 residues. V shed 5 bases and J shed 6 bases, with 5 bases lying between them. CDR3 protein: CASSRGQPQHF. CDR3 bases: TGTGCCAGCAGTAGAGGTCAGCCCCAGCATTTT.

This chain links TRBV3-1 (or the pseudogene TRBV3-2) with TRBJ1-3; the D is unclear. V lost 1 base and J 4 bases, leaving 11 bases between the germline ends. Germline values: CDR1 LGHDT, CDR2 YNNKEL (reference sequence). The CDR3 is made up of 15 amino acids. CDR3 loop: CASSQVWGAGNTIYF. The CDR3 DNA reads TGTGCCAGCAGCCAAGTTTGGGGAGCCGGAAACACCATATATTTT.

CDR3 region: CATSRDRTGALSNQPQHF. As DNA, the CDR3 is TGTGCCACCAGCAGAGACCGGACAGGCGCTCTTAGCAATCAGCCCCAGCATTTT. The chain recombines TRBV15 with TRBJ1-5; TRBD1 matches 7 bases. V lost 0 bases, J lost 0 bases, and 8 bases stayed unmatched. Germline V lookup: CDR1 LNHNV, CDR2 YYDKDF (reference sequence). The length of the CDR3 is 18 residues. Looking up the rest from reference TRBV15 and TRBJ1-5 gives the full variable domain: DAMVIQNPRYQVTQFGKPVTLSCSQTLNHNVMYWYQQKSSQAPKLLFHYYDKDFNNEADTPDNFQSRRPNTSFCFLDIRSPGLGDTAMYLCATSRDRTGALSNQPQHFGDGTRLSIL.

This clone was counted a single time. J is TRBJ2-3 and V is TRBV5-1; 12 nucleotides match TRBD2. Germline V gene data show CDR1 as SGHRS and CDR2 as YFSETQ. This CDR3 has 16 amino acids. V shed 0 bases, J shed 4 bases, and the junction held 3 bases outside the gene matches. The CDR3 loop reads CASSLELAGGSDTQYF. In DNA form, the CDR3 reads TGCGCCAGCAGCTTGGAACTAGCGGGGGGTTCAGATACGCAGTATTTT.

The rearrangement uses TRBV7-9 and TRBJ1-1, with a weak D call TRBD1 (5 bases). The CDR3 contains 15 residues. Germline V lookup: CDR1 SEHNR, CDR2 FQNEAQ (reference sequence). V lost 5 bases and J lost 3, with 16 bases in between. This chain's CDR3 is CASSPRNRGYTEAFF. In DNA form, the CDR3 reads TGTGCCAGCAGCCCACGAAACCGGGGGTACACTGAAGCTTTCTTT.